One sample yielded the 27 T cell receptor beta chains listed below, sequenced in a study of blood T cells in healthy people across ages. Primed by a sample-barcoded 5' primer and a J-beta primer mix, a second PCR proceeded for 7 to 11 cycles. TCRdb reanalysed the 5' RACE reads using MiXCR and keeps one entry per CDR3 protein. This table holds some 1.6 million distinct CDR3 sequences, about 32% found once. The sample comprised blood. These receptors were collected from a woman younger than 45 in good health.

About this clonotype itself: As the CDR3 is not closed by the conserved phenylalanine or tryptophan, this likely results from a read error. This chain links TRBV19 with TRBJ2-1; TRBD2 matches 13 bases. From germline, CDR1 is LNHDA and CDR2 SQIVND (reference sequence). The CDR3 contains 16 residues. The V gene end was trimmed by 5 bases and the J gene end by 4 bases; junction bases not matched to a gene: 5. CDR3 nucleotide sequence: TGTGCCAGTAGTCCCCAACTAGCGGGGGGGTACAATGAGCAGTTCGTC. This encodes CASSPQLAGGYNEQFV.

The rearrangement joins TRBV6-1 to TRBJ1-2; D gene unclear. The CDR3 covers 15 residues. The germline CDR1 and CDR2 sequences are MNHNS and SASEGT. Trimming left V 1 base short and J 1 base short, with 10 bases between. CDR3 nucleotides: TGTGCCAGCAGTGAAGACGGAGGGAATAACTATGGCTACACCTTC. Translating it yields CASSEDGGNNYGYTF.

On this clonotype: One end of the junction is discordant with germline, which a read error may explain. The J gene is TRBJ2-7, the V gene TRBV11-2; D possibly corresponds to TRBD2 (6 bases). The CDR3 is 17 residues long. Germline V lookup: CDR1 SGHAT, CDR2 FQNNGV. CDR3 residues: CASTKAAAGGLYYGQYF. The CDR3 coding sequence is TGTGCCAGCACCAAGGCGGCGGCCGGGGGACTGTACTACGGGCAGTACTTC.

The chain couples TRBV6-1 to TRBJ2-7; maybe TRBD1 (6 bases). The CDR3 totals 13 residues. The ends were cut back, 10 bases at V and 2 bases at J, with 15 bases in the middle. Germline V CDR1 and CDR2: MNHNS, SASEGT. CDR3 region: CATRRGTAYEQYF. CDR3 DNA: TGTGCCACCCGCAGGGGCACTGCCTACGAGCAGTACTTC.

This clonotype was seen only a few times. V gene TRBV7-2 combines with J gene TRBJ2-1, with 13 bases identical to TRBD2. This CDR3 is built from 17 residues. The germline gives CDR1 SGHTA, CDR2 FQGNSA. The V gene end was trimmed by 5 bases and the J gene end by 6 bases; junction bases not matched to a gene: 10. DNA for the CDR3: TGTGCCAGCAGCAAGCGGGGGACTAGCGGGAAGGGCAATGAGCAGTTCTTC. Translating gives CASSKRGTSGKGNEQFF.

There are a few counts of this clonotype. CDR3 bases: TGTGCCACCAGCAGAGGGGGTGCGGGGAGCAACGAGCAGTACTTC. This sequence encodes CATSRGGAGSNEQYF. The chain employs TRBV15 and TRBJ2-7; a weak D match, TRBD2 (6 bases). The V gene lost 1 base and the J gene lost 5 bases, with 15 bases spanning the gap. The CDR3 loop spans 15 amino acids. Germline V gene data show CDR1 as LNHNV and CDR2 as YYDKDF (reference sequence).

The chain uses TRBV3-1 and TRBJ1-2, with D possibly matching TRBD1 (5 bases). Trimming removed 2 bases at V and 3 bases at J, with 13 bases between. This CDR3 is built from 15 residues. Germline V gene lookup returns CDR1 LGHDT and CDR2 YNNKEL (reference sequence). CDR3 nucleotide sequence: TGTGCCAGCAGCCAACCTTCCAGGGCGGACTATGGCTACACCTTC. Translation gives CASSQPSRADYGYTF.

The chain recombines TRBV3-1 with TRBJ1-2; D gene uncertain. The V end lost 2 bases, the J end lost 10 bases, and 11 bases lay between the germline ends. The CDR3 runs to 12 residues. Per the germline V gene, CDR1 is LGHDT and CDR2 is YNNKEL (reference sequence). The CDR3 DNA reads TGTGCCAGCAGCCAACTGCTGATGCCCTACACCTTC. This sequence encodes CASSQLLMPYTF. The entire variable domain, with the rest obtained from reference TRBV3-1 and TRBJ1-2, is as follows: DTAVSQTPKYLVTQMGNDKSIKCEQNLGHDTMYWYKQDSKKFLKIMFSYNNKELIINETVPNRFSPKSPDKAHLNLHINSLELGDSAVYFCASSQLLMPYTFGSGTRLTVV.

This chain joins TRBV10-3 and TRBJ2-1; D may correspond to TRBD1 or TRBD2 (5 bases each). The CDR3 is 16 residues long. V was shortened by 6 bases and J by 5 bases, with 20 bases between the two germline ends. Germline V gene data show CDR1 as ENHRY and CDR2 as SYGVKD. The chain's CDR3 is CAIRPRADIGDNEQFF. CDR3 nucleotide sequence: TGTGCCATCAGGCCCAGGGCCGACATCGGGGACAATGAGCAGTTCTTC.

In this sample, this clonotype turned up a few times. The rearrangement links TRBV4-1 to TRBJ2-1, with a possible D match to TRBD2 (6 bases). V lost 3 bases and J lost 3, with 12 bases in between. Looked up from germline, CDR1 is MGHRA and CDR2 is YSYEKL. The CDR3 loop spans 15 amino acids. The CDR3, as DNA: TGCGCCAGCAGCCAGTACGGACTACTCTACAATGAGCAGTTCTTC. This translates into CASSQYGLLYNEQFF.

J is TRBJ2-3 and V is TRBV20-1, with 14 bases that match TRBD2. The length of the CDR3 is 16 residues. The V gene end was trimmed by 6 bases and the J gene end by 4 bases; junction bases not matched to a gene: 9. Germline loops: CDR1 DFQATT, CDR2 SNEGSKA (reference sequence). CDR3 in amino acids: CSAEGLAGEGSDTQYF. The CDR3, as DNA: TGCAGTGCGGAGGGACTAGCGGGAGAGGGCTCAGATACGCAGTATTTT.

The J gene is TRBJ2-1, the V gene TRBV27; TRBD2 matches at 9 bases. V trimming: 1 base; J trimming: 8 bases; junction bases outside the gene matches: 18. This CDR3 is 19 amino acids long. Germline V gives CDR1 MNHEY, CDR2 SMNVEV (reference sequence). CDR3: CASSLWGLAGPMEGDEQFF. CDR3 DNA: TGTGCCAGCAGTTTATGGGGGCTAGCGGGACCCATGGAGGGGGATGAGCAGTTCTTC.

This clonotype occurred a few times. This rearrangement joins TRBV29-1 to TRBJ1-2, with 9 nucleotides matching TRBD1. Losses at the gene ends were 8 bases for V and 1 base for J; bases not matched to a gene: 5. Per the germline V gene, CDR1 is SQVTM and CDR2 is ANQGSEA. There are 13 residues in the CDR3. CDR3 amino acids: CSSRTGDNYGYTF. Written as DNA, the CDR3 is TGCAGCTCCCGGACAGGGGATAACTATGGCTACACCTTC.

This chain connects TRBV5-1 to TRBJ2-3; either TRBD1 or TRBD2 may supply D (5 bases each). Germline V gene sequence: CDR1 SGHRS, CDR2 YFSETQ. V was trimmed by 5 bases and J by 2 bases, leaving 9 bases between them. The CDR3 consists of 13 residues. CDR3 coding DNA: TGCGCCAGCAGGGGACGTCTCACAGATACGCAGTATTTT. Encoded protein: CASRGRLTDTQYF.

The rearrangement links TRBV5-1 to TRBJ2-1; no clear D gene. Germline V gene sequence: CDR1 SGHRS, CDR2 YFSETQ. The V gene lost 0 bases and the J gene lost 0 bases, with 10 bases spanning the gap. The CDR3 is 16 residues long. Here the CDR3 reads CASSLASGNSYNEQFF. The CDR3 bases are TGCGCCAGCAGCTTGGCATCAGGAAACTCCTACAATGAGCAGTTCTTC.

The chain joins TRBV12-3 or TRBV12-4 to TRBJ2-3; TRBD2 aligns across 7 bases. CDR3 length equals 16 residues. J was trimmed by 1 base and V by 1 base; bases with no gene match: 5. The DNA for the CDR3 is TGTGCCAGCAGTTTAGTGGGAGGGCCGGGCACAGATACGCAGTATTTT. Residues: CASSLVGGPGTDTQYF.

The chain has TRBV6-1 and TRBJ1-2; D is uncertain. The CDR3 extends over 14 amino acids. Trimming removed 4 bases from V and 8 bases from J, with 17 bases in between. CDR1 is MNHNS and CDR2 is SASEGT in the germline V gene. The CDR3 region is CASSADGEARGYTF. Written as DNA, the CDR3 is TGTGCCAGCAGTGCGGACGGGGAGGCGAGGGGCTACACCTTC.

This clonotype was counted many times. V usage is TRBV2 and J usage is TRBJ2-7; TRBD1 matches at 10 bases. This CDR3 contains 14 residues. Germline V gene lookup returns CDR1 SNHLY and CDR2 FYNNEI. The J segment lost 5 bases and the V segment lost 8 bases, leaving 9 bases of the junction unmatched. The CDR3 nucleotides are TGTGCCAGCTACCGGGACAGGGGTTTCGACGAGCAGTACTTC. Encoded protein: CASYRDRGFDEQYF.

This rearrangement joins TRBV14 to TRBJ2-5; 10 nucleotides agree with TRBD2. Germline lookup yields CDR1 SGHDN and CDR2 FVKESK. Losses at the gene ends were 4 bases for V and 4 bases for J; bases not matched to a gene: 12. The CDR3 has 17 residues. The CDR3 bases are TGTGCCAGCAGCCTATCCCAACCTAGCGGGAGTTTAGAGACCCAGTACTTC. This encodes CASSLSQPSGSLETQYF.

The chain combines TRBV5-1 with TRBJ2-1; TRBD2 aligns across 13 bases. CDR1 is SGHRS, CDR2 YFSETQ, per germline. The CDR3 runs to 19 residues. The junction had 11 bases not matched to a gene; V was cut back by 0 bases and J by 5 bases. CDR3 region: CASSLGLAGGPGGDNEQFF. The CDR3 DNA sequence: TGCGCCAGCAGCTTGGGACTAGCGGGGGGACCTGGTGGGGACAATGAGCAGTTCTTC. Full variable domain (remainder filled in from reference TRBV5-1 and TRBJ2-1): KAGVTQTPRYLIKTRGQQVTLSCSPISGHRSVSWYQQTPGQGLQFLFEYFSETQRNKGNFPGRFSGRQFSNSRSEMNVSTLELGDSALYLCASSLGLAGGPGGDNEQFFGPGTRLTVL.

About this clonotype itself: A clone one base away is much larger, so this may be a read error. The chain carries TRBV20-1 and TRBJ2-5; 7 positions agree with TRBD1. This CDR3 contains 14 residues. Germline assignment: CDR1 DFQATT and CDR2 SNEGSKA (reference sequence). CDR3: CSAAPGQVQETQDF. As DNA, the CDR3 is TGCAGTGCTGCACCAGGACAGGTCCAAGAGACCCAGGACTTC.

The chain uses TRBV28 and TRBJ2-7; 8 bases line up with TRBD2. Germline V gene lookup returns CDR1 MDHEN and CDR2 SYDVKM. CDR3 length equals 14 residues. V lost 4 bases to trimming and J lost 3 bases; unmatched junction nucleotides: 5. The CDR3, as DNA: TGTGCCAGCAGTTACTCCGGGAGGGGCTACGAGCAGTACTTC. It yields the protein CASSYSGRGYEQYF.

This clonotype was seen only a few times. J is TRBJ2-1 and V is TRBV6-2 or TRBV6-3; TRBD2 agrees at 11 bases. Per germline, CDR1 MNHEY and CDR2 SVGEGT. V trimming: 6 bases; J trimming: 2 bases; junction bases outside the gene matches: 6. The CDR3 is 16 amino acids. CDR3 nucleotide sequence: TGTGCCAGCAGAACACTAGCGGGGGAGCCCTACAATGAGCAGTTCTTC. This codes for CASRTLAGEPYNEQFF.

A remark on this clonotype: The junction shows a germline mismatch at one end, possibly a read error. V and J are TRBV4-1 and TRBJ2-3; D might be TRBD1 or TRBD2, each matching 6 bases. The CDR3 consists of 16 residues. Germline V gives CDR1 MGHRA, CDR2 YSYEKL. CDR3: CASSPRDTTSTDAQYF. CDR3 DNA sequence: TGCGCCAGCAGCCCACGGGACACTACTAGCACAGATGCGCAGTATTTT.

The chain uses TRBV5-1 and TRBJ2-1; D might be TRBD1 (7 bases). Germline V gene sequence: CDR1 SGHRS, CDR2 YFSETQ. The CDR3 is made up of 9 amino acids. This CDR3 reads CVGGGGQFF. The DNA for the CDR3 is TGCGTCGGAGGGGGCGGGCAGTTCTTC. Combining the CDR3 with reference TRBV5-1 and TRBJ2-1 gives the whole variable domain KAGVTQTPRYLIKTRGQQVTLSCSPISGHRSVSWYQQTPGQGLQFLFEYFSETQRNKGNFPGRFSGRQFSNSRSEMNVSTLELGDSALYLCVGGGGQFFGPGTRLTVL.

Notes on this clonotype: A junction boundary mismatches the germline segment, possibly from a read error. The chain combines TRBV27 with TRBJ2-7; a possible D gene is TRBD2 (6 bases). Germline V lookup: CDR1 MNHEY, CDR2 SMNVEV (reference sequence). The CDR3 spans 14 residues. DNA for the CDR3: TGTGTCAGCAGTTGGGACTCCCAGGTGGGCGAGCAGTACTTC. This codes for CVSSWDSQVGEQYF.

This clonotype was observed a handful of times. This chain joins TRBV20-1 and TRBJ1-5, with D perhaps matching TRBD1 (5 bases). The germline CDR1 and CDR2 sequences are DFQATT and SNEGSKA (reference sequence). Deletions cut 4 bases from V and 4 bases from J, with 11 bases between. CDR3 size: 13 residues. The CDR3 sequence is CSATGSGNQPQHF. The CDR3 DNA sequence: TGCAGTGCTACAGGGTCGGGGAATCAGCCCCAGCATTTT.